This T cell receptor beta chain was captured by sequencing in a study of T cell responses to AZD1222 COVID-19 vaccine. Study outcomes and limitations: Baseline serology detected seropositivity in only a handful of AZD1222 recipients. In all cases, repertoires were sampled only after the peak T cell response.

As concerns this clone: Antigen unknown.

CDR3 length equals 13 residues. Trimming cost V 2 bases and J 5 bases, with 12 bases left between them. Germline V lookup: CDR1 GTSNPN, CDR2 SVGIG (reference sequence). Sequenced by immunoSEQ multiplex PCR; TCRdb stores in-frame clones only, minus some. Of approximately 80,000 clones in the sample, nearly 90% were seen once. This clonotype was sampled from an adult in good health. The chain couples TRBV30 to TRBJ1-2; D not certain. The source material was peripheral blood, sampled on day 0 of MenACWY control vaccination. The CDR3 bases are TGTGCCTGGAGTCTCCCGGGATCTTATGGCTACACCTTC. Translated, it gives CAWSLPGSYGYTF. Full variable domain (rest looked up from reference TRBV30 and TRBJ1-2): SQTIHQWPATLVQPVGSPLSLECTVEGTSNPNLYWYRQAAGRGLQLLFYSVGIGQISSEVPQNLSASRPQDRQFILSSKKLLLSDSGFYLCAWSLPGSYGYTFGSGTRLTVV.